The 25 T cell receptor beta chains presented below share a single source sample, sequenced in a study of T-cell memory formation after mild COVID-19. TCRdb fed the 5' RACE reads into MiXCR, producing one record per CDR3 protein. The sample consists of a few hundred thousand distinct CDR3 sequences, around 24% of them appearing once. Material for sequencing was PBMCs or a T cell subset sorted from them (not recorded which). These receptors came from an adult woman who had mild COVID-19 (a few samples of this study predate the infection). Cell type and time point are not known.

The J gene is TRBJ2-3, the V gene TRBV29-1; TRBD2 agrees at 8 bases. The trim removed 6 bases at V and 2 bases at J, leaving 13 bases unmatched. The CDR3 contains 16 residues. Germline V gene data show CDR1 as SQVTM and CDR2 as ANQGSEA. Here the CDR3 reads CSVKAGVEMVTDTQYF. The CDR3 region has the DNA TGCAGCGTAAAAGCGGGAGTCGAAATGGTCACAGATACGCAGTATTTT.

V and J are TRBV4-3 and TRBJ1-3; unclear D gene. Trimming left V 0 bases short and J 2 bases short, with 8 bases between. This CDR3 contains 15 residues. CDR1 is LGHNA, CDR2 YSLEER, per germline. The CDR3 nucleotides are TGCGCCAGCAGCCAAGATTCCAACCCTGGAAACACCATATATTTT. Residues: CASSQDSNPGNTIYF.

This clonotype was counted between two and nine times. The chain joins TRBV14 to TRBJ2-1; D is possibly TRBD2 (5 bases). The V and J ends lost 2 bases and 4 bases respectively, with 18 bases between them. Germline CDR1 and CDR2: SGHDN and FVKESK. There are 17 residues in the CDR3. CDR3 sequence: CASSQYPVASLYNEQFF. The DNA of the CDR3 is TGTGCCAGCAGCCAATACCCCGTAGCGTCCCTATACAATGAGCAGTTCTTC.

V and J are TRBV9 and TRBJ2-1, with a tentative D call TRBD2 (5 bases). Germline values: CDR1 SGDLS, CDR2 YYNGEE. Trimming took off 3 bases at V and 10 bases at J, with 11 bases between the two ends. This CDR3 has 12 amino acids. Here the CDR3 DNA reads TGTGCCAGCAGCGCACGCCCGGGAGAGCAGTTCTTC. It codes for CASSARPGEQFF.

This clonotype was picked up a small number of times. The J gene is TRBJ1-1, the V gene TRBV29-1, with D possibly matching TRBD1 (5 bases). This CDR3 has 13 residues. Germline loops: CDR1 SQVTM, CDR2 ANQGSEA. Trimming stripped 3 bases from V and 5 bases from J, with 13 bases between. As DNA, the CDR3 is TGCAGCGTTGAGGAGGGCCCAGGGACTGAAGCTTTCTTT. This gives the protein CSVEEGPGTEAFF.

This clonotype was picked up many times. V usage is TRBV20-1 and J usage is TRBJ1-5, with D possibly TRBD1 on 5 matching bases. In germline, CDR1 is DFQATT, CDR2 SNEGSKA (reference sequence). CDR3 length equals 15 residues. Trimming cost V 6 bases and J 3 bases, with 18 bases left between them. CDR3 DNA sequence: TGCAGTGCGAACACGGGGGTGCCCACCAATCAGCCCCAGCATTTT. Translated, it gives CSANTGVPTNQPQHF.

The chain combines TRBV12-3 or TRBV12-4 with TRBJ1-5; D gene unclear. This CDR3 has 14 residues. V lost 3 bases, J lost 2 bases, and 8 bases lay in between. The CDR3 DNA reads TGTGCCAGCAGTTTGGATCAAGGCAATCAGCCCCAGCATTTT. It encodes CASSLDQGNQPQHF.

This clonotype turned up a few times. This rearrangement joins TRBV29-1 to TRBJ2-7, with 14 positions matching TRBD2. The CDR3 is made up of 15 amino acids. Germline CDR1 SQVTM, CDR2 ANQGSEA. Trimming removed 5 bases from V and 5 bases from J; junction bases left unmatched: 8. CDR3 residues: CSVSGTSGSIDEQYF. The DNA for the CDR3 is TGCAGCGTTTCCGGGACTAGCGGGAGTATTGACGAGCAGTACTTC.

A few counts support this clonotype. The chain has TRBV2 and TRBJ2-2; D might be TRBD2 (6 bases). The CDR3 totals 12 residues. The V end lost 6 bases, the J end lost 7 bases, and 9 bases lay between the germline ends. Germline CDR1 SNHLY, CDR2 FYNNEI. CDR3 nucleotide sequence: TGTGCCAGCAGGGTAGCGGTCGGGGAGCTGTTTTTT. It translates to CASRVAVGELFF.

This clonotype was seen a handful of times. At one end the junction does not follow the germline gene, possibly because of a read error. The chain has TRBV12-3 or TRBV12-4 and TRBJ1-4, with D perhaps TRBD1 (6 bases). The CDR3 runs 13 residues. The CDR3 DNA is TGTGCCAGCAGTTGGTACCGGGACACGGAACAGCTTTTT. The encoded protein is CASSWYRDTEQLF.

This chain joins TRBV7-9 and TRBJ1-4; TRBD1 agrees at 7 bases. The CDR3 spans 19 residues. J gave up 3 bases and V 1 base, and 14 bases lay outside the gene matches. The germline V gene encodes CDR1 SEHNR and CDR2 FQNEAQ (reference sequence). Here the CDR3 reads CASSLVPNWRDSPNEKLFF. The CDR3 DNA follows: TGTGCCAGCAGCTTAGTTCCAAACTGGCGGGACAGTCCTAATGAAAAACTGTTTTTT.

The J gene is TRBJ2-7, the V gene TRBV7-8, with 7 bases that match TRBD1. Unmatched junction bases numbered 5, after V lost 2 bases and J lost 1 base. The germline CDR1 and CDR2 sequences are SGHVS and FQNEAQ. The CDR3 sequence is 15 residues long. The CDR3 DNA sequence: TGTGCCAGCAGCTTATTAGGGACAGTTTCCTACGAGCAGTACTTC. Its translation is CASSLLGTVSYEQYF.

V is TRBV7-9 and J is TRBJ2-1, with TRBD2 matching 13 bases. Germline values: CDR1 SEHNR, CDR2 FQNEAQ (reference sequence). The CDR3 runs to 20 residues. Trimming cost V 5 bases and J 0 bases; bases outside gene matches: 13. CDR3 DNA sequence: TGTGCCAGCAGCCCTGGACCCGGGACTAGCGGGAAAAGCTCCTACAATGAGCAGTTCTTC. This codes for CASSPGPGTSGKSSYNEQFF.

This clonotype appeared a few times. The rearrangement joins TRBV5-6 to TRBJ2-7; 8 nucleotides align to TRBD1. This CDR3 has 15 amino acids. Per germline, CDR1 SGHDT and CDR2 YYEEEE. Losses at the gene ends were 7 bases for V and 2 bases for J; bases not matched to a gene: 11. CDR3 sequence reads: CASWARTGKPYEQYF. CDR3 DNA: TGTGCCAGCTGGGCCAGGACAGGGAAGCCCTACGAGCAGTACTTC.

The CDR3 sequence: CASSLVGGGARDTQYF. CDR3 nucleotides: TGTGCCAGCAGCTTAGTTGGCGGGGGGGCCAGAGATACGCAGTATTTT. This chain joins TRBV7-2 and TRBJ2-3; TRBD2 agrees at 9 bases. The CDR3 consists of 16 residues. CDR1 and CDR2 (germline): SGHTA, FQGNSA. Trimming at V came to 1 base and at J to 5 bases, leaving 7 bases not matched to a gene.

The CDR3 coding sequence is TGTGCCAGCAGCCTGGGACAGACTAATCAGCCCCAGCATTTT. It specifies CASSLGQTNQPQHF. The chain is built from TRBV5-6 and TRBJ1-5; 7 nucleotides agree with TRBD1. Germline V CDR1 and CDR2: SGHDT, YYEEEE. V lost 4 bases, J lost 4 bases, and 5 bases stayed unmatched. This CDR3 is 14 amino acids long. Drawing the rest from reference TRBV5-6 and TRBJ1-5, the complete variable domain is DAGVTQSPTHLIKTRGQQVTLRCSPKSGHDTVSWYQQALGQGPQFIFQYYEEEERQRGNFPDRFSGHQFPNYSSELNVNALLLGDSALYLCASSLGQTNQPQHFGDGTRLSIL.

This clonotype occurred a few times. Written as DNA, the CDR3 is TGTGCCAGCAGCCGAGCGCTGGGGTCGACCCAGTACTTC. Translation: CASSRALGSTQYF. The chain is built from TRBV3-1 and TRBJ2-5, with D unclear. The CDR3 has 13 amino acids. Trimming took 4 bases from V and 7 from J, leaving 13 bases between them. Germline V CDR1 and CDR2: LGHDT, YNNKEL (reference sequence).

The V call is TRBV24-1, the J call TRBJ2-7; 7 nucleotides agree with TRBD1. The V gene end was trimmed by 4 bases and the J gene end by 0 bases; junction bases not matched to a gene: 5. The CDR3 consists of 15 residues. Germline CDR1 reads KGHDR; CDR2 reads SFDVKD. CDR3 in DNA: TGTGCCACCAGTGAACAACAGGGGTCCTCCTACGAGCAGTACTTC. Translating it yields CATSEQQGSSYEQYF.

This clonotype has just a few counts. The chain couples TRBV5-1 to TRBJ1-1; 9 positions agree with TRBD1. J lost 9 bases, V lost 0 bases, and 6 bases had no gene match. Per germline, CDR1 SGHRS and CDR2 YFSETQ. The CDR3 runs to 14 residues. In nucleotides, the CDR3 is TGCGCCAGCAGCTTGGGACAGGGGGGGAGTCAAGCTTTCTTT. This translates into CASSLGQGGSQAFF. The full variable domain, with the rest looked up from reference TRBV5-1 and TRBJ1-1, is KAGVTQTPRYLIKTRGQQVTLSCSPISGHRSVSWYQQTPGQGLQFLFEYFSETQRNKGNFPGRFSGRQFSNSRSEMNVSTLELGDSALYLCASSLGQGGSQAFFGQGTRLTVV.

The chain joins TRBV27 to TRBJ1-3; TRBD1 is a possible D gene (5 bases). The germline CDR1 and CDR2 sequences are MNHEY and SMNVEV (reference sequence). The CDR3 is 14 residues long. V was pared by 2 bases and J by 0 bases, with 5 bases between. CDR3 bases: TGTGCCAGCAGTTTACAGGGCTCTGGAAACACCATATATTTT. Translated, it gives CASSLQGSGNTIYF.

The CDR3 nucleotides are TGCGCCAGCAGCTTAGGGACAGGGGGCGTTTACGAGCAGTACTTC. Its protein product is CASSLGTGGVYEQYF. V usage is TRBV5-1 and J usage is TRBJ2-7, with 12 bases aligning to TRBD1. The CDR3 loop spans 15 amino acids. Trimming at V came to 2 bases and at J to 4 bases, leaving 4 bases not matched to a gene. Germline assignment: CDR1 SGHRS and CDR2 YFSETQ.

The J gene is TRBJ2-1, the V gene TRBV4-1; 11 nucleotides match TRBD1. This CDR3 is 19 amino acids long. The V gene end was trimmed by 1 base and the J gene end by 4 bases; junction bases not matched to a gene: 12. Germline-derived CDR1 and CDR2 are MGHRA and YSYEKL. The CDR3 DNA reads TGCGCCAGCAGCCAAGGGCCCCGTGGACAGGGGGCAGTATACAATGAGCAGTTCTTC. As protein: CASSQGPRGQGAVYNEQFF.

The J gene is TRBJ2-7, the V gene TRBV25-1; perhaps TRBD1 as D (6 bases). CDR3 length: 13 residues. The ends were cut back, 6 bases at V and 6 bases at J, with 15 bases in the middle. Germline V lookup: CDR1 MGHDK, CDR2 SYGVNS. In nucleotides, the CDR3 is TGTGCCAGCAGGTTCTTAGGACAGACCGAGCAGTACTTC. Encoded protein: CASRFLGQTEQYF.

The gene calls are TRBV20-1 and TRBJ2-1; a possible D gene is TRBD2 (6 bases). CDR1 DFQATT and CDR2 SNEGSKA come from the germline V gene (reference sequence). CDR3 length: 11 residues. CDR3: CMGEDYNEQFF. CDR3 in DNA: TGCATGGGGGAGGACTACAATGAGCAGTTCTTC.

The chain joins TRBV5-1 to TRBJ2-3; tentative D call: TRBD1 (5 bases). The CDR3 has 16 residues. Germline-derived CDR1 and CDR2 are SGHRS and YFSETQ. V lost 0 bases, J lost 0 bases, and 11 bases lay in between. CDR3: CASSLGQSSSTDTQYF. The CDR3 DNA is TGCGCCAGCAGCTTGGGACAGTCTTCTAGCACAGATACGCAGTATTTT.